This is a list of T cell receptor beta chains from one sample in a study of identical twins. TCRdb processed the 5' RACE reads anew with MiXCR; each CDR3 protein has one entry. The repertoire holds about 220,000 distinct CDR3 sequences, with around a tenth as singletons. Sequenced input: memory (CD45RO+) T cells sorted from blood. Every receptor here comes from a woman aged 18-35 years in good health. Both conserved end residues are part of each CDR3. A D gene is named only where the DNA matches it firmly. The size entry is marked missing in some rows and otherwise reads once, few, many or a size class.

v_call,d_call,j_call,clone_size,cdr3_nt,cdr3_aa
TRBV2,TRBD2,TRBJ2-4,few,TGTGCCAGCAGTGAATTAGGATATCTAGCGGGGCTAAACATTCAGTACTTC,CASSELGYLAGLNIQYF
TRBV24-1,-,TRBJ2-3,-,TGTGCCACCAGTGATTTAAACAGGGAGGGCACAGATACGCAGTATTTT,CATSDLNREGTDTQYF
TRBV7-2,TRBD1,TRBJ2-7,few,TGTGCCAGCAGCCTTACGGACAGGGGGCTACACGAGCAGTACTTC,CASSLTDRGLHEQYF
TRBV20-1,-,TRBJ2-1,-,TGCAGTGCTAGAGTCTCCAGCGCAAAGAGCTCCTACAATGAGCAGTTCTTC,CSARVSSAKSSYNEQFF
TRBV29-1,TRBD1,TRBJ1-4,-,TGCAGCTTCACCGGGACAGATGATGAAAAACTGTTTTTT,CSFTGTDDEKLFF
TRBV28,TRBD2,TRBJ2-5,-,TGTGCCAGCACCGAAGGTACTAGCGGGAGAGAACGGGAGACCCAGTACTTC,CASTEGTSGRERETQYF
TRBV3-1,-,TRBJ2-7,-,TGTGCCAGCAGCCATTCAACTAGTTCCCTGTTCGACGAGCAGTACTTC,CASSHSTSSLFDEQYF
TRBV20-1,TRBD1,TRBJ2-2,few,TGCAGTGCCGGGACAGGGGGGAACGGGGAGCTGTTTTTT,CSAGTGGNGELFF
TRBV7-8,TRBD2,TRBJ2-1,-,TGTGCCAGCAGCTTAGTACGACTAGCCGGACATGAGCAGTTCTTC,CASSLVRLAGHEQFF
TRBV25-1,TRBD1,TRBJ1-2,few,TGTGCCAGCAGTGCGACAGGGGCGTATACTAACTATGGCTACACCTTC,CASSATGAYTNYGYTF
TRBV20-1,-,TRBJ2-1,few,TGCAGTGCACAACTGGGCCCAGGGTCTCTCAATGAGCAGTTCTTC,CSAQLGPGSLNEQFF
TRBV7-9,TRBD1,TRBJ2-1,few,TGTGCCAGCAGCCCGGACAGGGTCAGTGAGCAGTTCTTC,CASSPDRVSEQFF
TRBV7-2,-,TRBJ2-3,few,TGTGCCAGCAGCTTCAGGGCCTCTAGCACAGATACGCAGTATTTT,CASSFRASSTDTQYF
TRBV7-9,TRBD1,TRBJ1-3,-,TGTGCCAGCAGCCGCAGTCGGACAGGGAAAAACACCATATATTTT,CASSRSRTGKNTIYF
TRBV9,TRBD1,TRBJ2-2,-,TGTGCCAGCAGCGATGGGGACAGGGGGCTCACCGGGGAGCTGTTTTTT,CASSDGDRGLTGELFF
TRBV6-1,-,TRBJ2-2,-,TGTGCCAGCAGAGGGAGTCTCGTGAGGGCGAACGGGGAGCTGTTTTTT,CASRGSLVRANGELFF
TRBV6-6,-,TRBJ2-5,-,TGTGCCAGCAGAATGACAGCCTTGGCGGCCCAGTACTTC,CASRMTALAAQYF
TRBV6-1,TRBD1,TRBJ1-4,-,TGTGCCAGCAGTGAGGACAGGGAGTGGGAAAAACTGTTTTTT,CASSEDREWEKLFF
TRBV15,-,TRBJ2-5,-,TGTGCCACCAGCAGAGATCGCGAGACTAGTCCCTACCAAGAGACCCAGTACTTC,CATSRDRETSPYQETQYF
TRBV14,-,TRBJ1-1,many,TGTGCCAGCAGAACCTCGGGGGGGTCCACTGAAGCTTTCTTT,CASRTSGGSTEAFF
TRBV7-2,TRBD2,TRBJ2-2,-,TGTGCCAGCAGCTCCCTAGCGGGAGGGTGGGCCGGGGAGCTGTTTTTT,CASSSLAGGWAGELFF
TRBV7-8,TRBD1,TRBJ1-1,few,TGTGCCAGCAGCATTACCGGGACAGGGGGTGCTTTCTTT,CASSITGTGGAFF
TRBV6-1,TRBD1,TRBJ1-6,few,TGTGCCAGCACTCCGGGACAGGGTCTTAGTTCACCCCTCCACTTT,CASTPGQGLSSPLHF
TRBV12-3/TRBV12-4,-,TRBJ2-5,many,TGTGCCAGCAGTTCCCGTTGGGGGACCCAGTACTTC,CASSSRWGTQYF
TRBV5-1,-,TRBJ2-5,-,TGCGCCAGCAGCTTGGAAGGCAGGGGCGAGACCCAGTACTTC,CASSLEGRGETQYF
TRBV12-3/TRBV12-4,TRBD2,TRBJ2-3,many,TGTGCCAGCAGTTCGACGTTAGCGGGACGGTCAGATACGCAGTATTTT,CASSSTLAGRSDTQYF
TRBV6-1,TRBD1,TRBJ2-7,many,TGTGCCAGCAGTGAAGGATCGACAGGGTTCTACGAGCAGTACTTC,CASSEGSTGFYEQYF
TRBV5-6,-,TRBJ2-7,few,TGTGCCAGCAGCCTTAGTTGGGACGAGCAGTACTTC,CASSLSWDEQYF
TRBV20-1,TRBD2,TRBJ2-5,-,TGCAGTGCTTATATAGCGGGGGGGCCGGGAGAGACCCAGTACTTC,CSAYIAGGPGETQYF
TRBV4-3,-,TRBJ2-3,-,TGCGCCAGCAATAACCGGGGAAGCACAGATACGCAGTATTTT,CASNNRGSTDTQYF
TRBV12-3/TRBV12-4,-,TRBJ2-1,-,TGTGCCAGCAGTTTAAAGGGCGGGACTTCCTACAATGAGCAGTTCTTC,CASSLKGGTSYNEQFF
TRBV12-3/TRBV12-4,TRBD2,TRBJ2-3,-,TGTGCCAGCAGTTTAGCAATTAGCGGGGCCCTCACAGATACGCAGTATTTT,CASSLAISGALTDTQYF
TRBV18,-,TRBJ2-1,-,TGTGCCAGCTCACCACCGGTATCGAATGAGCAGTTCTTC,CASSPPVSNEQFF
TRBV27,-,TRBJ1-2,-,TGTGCCAGCAGTTTATTCGGGACGCCGCAGTATGGCTACACCTTC,CASSLFGTPQYGYTF
TRBV5-5,-,TRBJ2-4,many,TGTGCCAGCACCTCCCCGGAGAAAAACATTCAGTACTTC,CASTSPEKNIQYF
TRBV7-7,-,TRBJ2-4,-,TGTGCCAGCAGCTTCAGCCCCTTAGCCAAAAACATTCAGTACTTC,CASSFSPLAKNIQYF
TRBV5-8,TRBD2,TRBJ2-7,few,TGTGCCAGCAGCTTGCGGGAGGGGCCGCACGAGCAGTACTTC,CASSLREGPHEQYF
TRBV6-6,-,TRBJ2-3,-,TGTGCCAGCAGCCAGGATGCAGATACGCAGTATTTT,CASSQDADTQYF
TRBV4-2,TRBD1,TRBJ1-2,-,TGTGCCAGCAGCCAAGAACAGGGGCTCGGAGGCTACACCTTC,CASSQEQGLGGYTF
TRBV25-1,-,TRBJ1-1,-,TGTGCCAGCAGTGAAGGGGGGGCAGTTGAAGCTTTCTTT,CASSEGGAVEAFF
TRBV5-3,-,TRBJ1-4,-,TGTGCCAGCAGCCCGGGTGTACTCGACGGGGCACTGTTTTTT,CASSPGVLDGALFF
TRBV5-1,TRBD2,TRBJ2-3,many,TGCGCCAGCAGCTTCTTAGCGGGGGGCGGAACAGATACGCAGTATTTT,CASSFLAGGGTDTQYF
TRBV6-2/TRBV6-3,TRBD1,TRBJ2-6,-,TGTGCCAGCAGAAAAATGGACAGGGCTGGGGCCAACGTCCTGACTTTC,CASRKMDRAGANVLTF
TRBV5-4,-,TRBJ1-1,-,TGTGCCAGCAGAAGGCGCCCGGACAGTAGCACTGAAGCTTTCTTT,CASRRRPDSSTEAFF
TRBV7-2,TRBD2,TRBJ2-5,many,TGTGCCAGCAGCTTAGGAGTGGCGCGGGAGCAAGAGACCCAGTACTTC,CASSLGVAREQETQYF
TRBV19,-,TRBJ1-5,-,TGTGCCAGTACTGGGGGGGCGCCGAGCAATCAGCCCCAGCATTTT,CASTGGAPSNQPQHF
TRBV5-1,-,TRBJ2-2,many,TGCGCCAGCAGCTTGGTTCCGGGGGCTAACACCGGGGAGCTGTTTTTT,CASSLVPGANTGELFF
TRBV12-3/TRBV12-4,TRBD2,TRBJ2-1,-,TGTGCCAGCAGCCCGCGGACTAGCGGGAAAAGCTCCTACAATGAGCAGTTCTTC,CASSPRTSGKSSYNEQFF
TRBV29-1,TRBD1,TRBJ1-1,many,TGCAGCGTTGAGCGTCGACAGGGGTACACTGAAGCTTTCTTT,CSVERRQGYTEAFF
TRBV3-1,-,TRBJ2-7,-,TGTGCCAGCAGCCAAGAAGTAGGACTATACGAGCAGTACTTC,CASSQEVGLYEQYF
TRBV20-1,TRBD2,TRBJ2-3,-,TGCAGTGCCTCCTTCCGTGGGCGGGGGGGTTTCACAGATACGCAGTATTTT,CSASFRGRGGFTDTQYF
TRBV5-1,-,TRBJ1-2,once,TGCGCCAGCAGCATCGGGTCGGGGCCGGACGGCTACACCTTC,CASSIGSGPDGYTF
TRBV14,TRBD1,TRBJ1-1,-,TGTGCCAGCAGCCAAACGACAGGGGGTTTGAACACTGAAGCTTTCTTT,CASSQTTGGLNTEAFF